These T cell receptor beta chains were read from a single sample in a study of beta chain features in type 1 diabetes. Measured with immunoSEQ multiplex PCR; TCRdb has only the in-frame clones, and not every one. In the table there are about 410,000 clones, approximately 15% of which are singletons. Sequencing input: naive CD4+ T cells from blood. The receptors shown here come from a young man in good health. Both conserved end residues are part of each CDR3. A D gene is named only where the DNA matches it firmly. Size is omitted from some rows. Given values are once, few, many or a class for expanded clones.

D gene,clone size,V gene,J gene,CDR3 DNA,CDR3 protein
-,-,TRBV7-9,TRBJ2-7,TGTGCCAGCAGCTTACAGGGAACCGAGCAGTACTTC,CASSLQGTEQYF
-,few,TRBV29-1,TRBJ1-1,TGCAGCGTTGTAAAACTCCTCACTACGGACACTGAAGCTTTCTTT,CSVVKLLTTDTEAFF
-,few,TRBV5-1,TRBJ2-5,TGCGCCAGCCCATGGAGGGAAGAGACCCAGTACTTC,CASPWREETQYF
-,-,TRBV10-3,TRBJ1-2,TGTGCCATCACCCGGGACCTAGGTGGCTACACCTTC,CAITRDLGGYTF
-,-,TRBV30,TRBJ1-3,TGTGCCTGGAGTGCCAGGTGGTATGGAAACACCATATATTTT,CAWSARWYGNTIYF
-,-,TRBV4-1,TRBJ2-3,TGCGCCAGCAGCCAAACAGGGATGTTAGATACGCAGTATTTT,CASSQTGMLDTQYF
-,few,TRBV6-5,TRBJ1-2,TGTGCCAGCAGTACTCACTATGGCTACACCTTC,CASSTHYGYTF
-,few,TRBV19,TRBJ2-7,TGTGCCTCGGCCGGGGGTTCCGACGAGCAGTACTTC,CASAGGSDEQYF
-,few,TRBV29-1,TRBJ2-7,TGCAGCGTTGGGAGGGACTACGAGCAGTACTTC,CSVGRDYEQYF
-,few,TRBV30,TRBJ2-5,TGTGCCTGGAAGGGGTACCCAGGAGAGACCCAGTACTTC,CAWKGYPGETQYF
-,-,TRBV11-2,TRBJ1-4,TGTGCCAGCAGCTTACGAGGGCGGGAAGAAAAACTGTTTTTT,CASSLRGREEKLFF
TRBD2,-,TRBV9,TRBJ2-3,TGTGCCAGCAGCGTAGATGAGCGGGGGGGCCTCAGAAATACGCAGTATTTT,CASSVDERGGLRNTQYF
-,few,TRBV29-1,TRBJ2-7,TGCAGCGTTCGGACAGCTTCCTACGAGCAGTACTTC,CSVRTASYEQYF
TRBD1,few,TRBV10-3,TRBJ2-3,TGTGCCATCACTAGGACAGGGGCTAACACAGATACGCAGTATTTT,CAITRTGANTDTQYF
-,few,TRBV29-1,TRBJ1-3,TGCAGCGTTGATCGGGGAGGAGGAAACACCATATATTTT,CSVDRGGGNTIYF
TRBD1,few,TRBV25-1,TRBJ1-6,TGTGCCAGCAGTGAGTGGACAGGGTCAAATAATTCACCCCTCCACTTT,CASSEWTGSNNSPLHF
-,-,TRBV20-1,TRBJ1-1,TGCAGTGCTACCAGAACCACAGGAGCTTTCTTT,CSATRTTGAFF
-,few,TRBV4-3,TRBJ2-6,TGCGCCAGCAGCCAAGATAGTGGCGGGGGCGCAGGGGCCAACGTCCTGACTTTC,CASSQDSGGGAGANVLTF
TRBD1,few,TRBV4-3,TRBJ1-2,TGCGCCAGCAGCCAAGGACAGGGGGCCTATGGCTACACCTTC,CASSQGQGAYGYTF
-,-,TRBV19,TRBJ2-1,TGTGCCAGTAGTATGGGACTTAGTTCCAATGAGCAGTTCTTC,CASSMGLSSNEQFF
-,-,TRBV5-4,TRBJ2-6,TGTGCCAGCAGCTTGTATGGGGGGCCCCCCTCTGGGGCCAACGTCCTGACTTTC,CASSLYGGPPSGANVLTF
-,few,TRBV2,TRBJ1-1,TGTGCCAGCAGTGGATATGGTGCTGAAGCTTTCTTT,CASSGYGAEAFF
-,-,TRBV7-9,TRBJ1-1,TGTGCCAGCAGCCCTCTCCGGGGCACGGGAACTGAAGCTTTCTTT,CASSPLRGTGTEAFF
TRBD1,-,TRBV15,TRBJ1-2,TGTGCCACCAGCAGAGAGGGACAGGGGTATGGCTACACCTTC,CATSREGQGYGYTF
-,-,TRBV7-2,TRBJ1-2,TGTGCCAGCAGCTTAGTCGAGGTTTTGAATGGCTACACCTTC,CASSLVEVLNGYTF
-,-,TRBV6-6,TRBJ2-4,TGTGCCAGTTCATTAGCCAAAAACATTCAGTACTTC,CASSLAKNIQYF
-,few,TRBV30,TRBJ1-1,TGTGCCTGGAGTGGCCTCACTGAAGCTTTCTTT,CAWSGLTEAFF
-,-,TRBV7-9,TRBJ2-3,TGTGCCAGCAGCTTAATGTCTCGCGGAAACACGCAGTATTTT,CASSLMSRGNTQYF
-,-,TRBV23-1,TRBJ1-1,TGCGCCAGAGTTGGGGCGAACACTGAAGCTTTCTTT,CARVGANTEAFF
TRBD2,few,TRBV5-4,TRBJ2-4,TGTGCCAGCAGCTCTCCAGCGGGAATGAACATTCAGTACTTC,CASSSPAGMNIQYF
TRBD1,few,TRBV2,TRBJ2-1,TGTGCCACCGGGCGGACAGGGTTGGGCAATGAGCAGTTCTTC,CATGRTGLGNEQFF
-,few,TRBV4-1,TRBJ2-1,TGCGCCAGCAGCCAAGAAAAGGGCGTCCCTTACAATGAGCAGTTCTTC,CASSQEKGVPYNEQFF
TRBD2,-,TRBV18,TRBJ2-5,TGTGCCAGCTCACCGCCTAGCGGTGCTCCTGAGACCCAGTACTTC,CASSPPSGAPETQYF
TRBD2,-,TRBV25-1,TRBJ2-7,TGTGCCAGCAGTCACGGGGGGTCCCGGCACGAGCAGTACTTC,CASSHGGSRHEQYF
TRBD1,-,TRBV7-2,TRBJ2-7,TGTGCCAGCAGCTACCCCGGGACAGGGGCTCGCGAGCAGTACTTC,CASSYPGTGAREQYF
-,-,TRBV29-1,TRBJ1-3,TGCAGCGTTGAAGAGGACTCTGGAAACACCATATATTTT,CSVEEDSGNTIYF
-,-,TRBV6-5,TRBJ1-2,TGTGCCAGCAGTTACTCACGCCACAATAACTATGGCTACACCTTC,CASSYSRHNNYGYTF
TRBD1,-,TRBV29-1,TRBJ2-7,TGCAGCGTCCGCCGGACAGGGGGTCCCTACGAGCAGTACTTC,CSVRRTGGPYEQYF
-,few,TRBV7-9,TRBJ1-2,TGTGCCAGCAGCCAAGGGGTTGGCTATGGCTACACCTTC,CASSQGVGYGYTF
-,few,TRBV1,TRBJ2-2,TGCACCAGCAGTCCTTCAGGGACTCCCGACACCGGGGAGCTGTTTTTT,CTSSPSGTPDTGELFF
TRBD1,few,TRBV6-6,TRBJ1-2,TGTGCCAGCAGTTGGGGACAGGAATATGGCTACACCTTC,CASSWGQEYGYTF
-,many,TRBV29-1,TRBJ2-1,TGCAGCGTTGGTGATGAGCAGTTCTTC,CSVGDEQFF
TRBD2,few,TRBV12-5,TRBJ2-3,TGTGCTAGTGGTCCGCAACTAGCGGGTGTCGATACGCAGTATTTT,CASGPQLAGVDTQYF
TRBD2,-,TRBV5-4,TRBJ2-5,TGTGCCAGCAGCTTGGAAGCGGGGGGGCAAGAGACCCAGTACTTC,CASSLEAGGQETQYF
-,few,TRBV20-1,TRBJ2-1,TGCAGTGCTAGAGATAAGGGTGAGCAGTTCTTC,CSARDKGEQFF
-,-,TRBV5-4,TRBJ2-7,TGTGCCAGCAGCTTGGATGGGGACGGGACCTACGAGCAGTACTTC,CASSLDGDGTYEQYF
TRBD2,few,TRBV4-3,TRBJ2-1,TGCGCCAGCAGCCAAGGGTTCGAGCGGGGCAGCAATGAGCAGTTCTTC,CASSQGFERGSNEQFF
-,few,TRBV30,TRBJ2-2,TGTGCCTGGAAAAAGCGGTCAGCACCAACCGGGGAGCTGTTTTTT,CAWKKRSAPTGELFF
-,few,TRBV7-2,TRBJ2-3,TGTGCCAGCAGCTCAAGAGGGGGGGGCACAGATACGCAGTATTTT,CASSSRGGGTDTQYF
-,few,TRBV7-6,TRBJ2-5,TGTGCCAGCAGCTTAGCGGTGGAGACCCAGTACTTC,CASSLAVETQYF
TRBD1,few,TRBV10-3,TRBJ2-3,TGTGCCATCCAAGGACAGGCCTCTAGCACAGATACGCAGTATTTT,CAIQGQASSTDTQYF
-,-,TRBV23-1,TRBJ2-7,TGCGCCAGCGTCAACAGCGCTTACGAGCAGTACTTC,CASVNSAYEQYF